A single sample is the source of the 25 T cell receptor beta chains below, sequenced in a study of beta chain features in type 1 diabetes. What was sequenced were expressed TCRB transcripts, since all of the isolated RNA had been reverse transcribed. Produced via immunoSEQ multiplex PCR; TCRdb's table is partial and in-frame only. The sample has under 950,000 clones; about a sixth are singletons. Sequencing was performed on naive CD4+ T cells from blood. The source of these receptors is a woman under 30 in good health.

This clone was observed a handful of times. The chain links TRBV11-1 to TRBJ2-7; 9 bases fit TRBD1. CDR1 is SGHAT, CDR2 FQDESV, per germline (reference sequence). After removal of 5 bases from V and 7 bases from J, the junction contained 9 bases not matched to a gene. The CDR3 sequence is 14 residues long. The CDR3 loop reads CASSLGTGLGEQYF. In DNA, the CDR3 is TGTGCCAGCAGCCTCGGGACAGGGCTTGGAGAGCAGTACTTC. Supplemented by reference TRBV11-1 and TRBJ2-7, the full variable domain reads EAEVAQSPRYKITEKSQAVAFWCDPISGHATLYWYRQILGQGPELLVQFQDESVVDDSQLPKDRFSAERLKGVDSTLKIQPAELGDSAMYLCASSLGTGLGEQYFGPGTRLTVT.

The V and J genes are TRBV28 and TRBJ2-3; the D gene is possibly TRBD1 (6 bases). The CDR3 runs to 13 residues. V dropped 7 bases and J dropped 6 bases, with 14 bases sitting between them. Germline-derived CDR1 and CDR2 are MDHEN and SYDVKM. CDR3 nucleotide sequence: TGTGCCAGCACGATACAGGGACCCGATACGCAGTATTTT. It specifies CASTIQGPDTQYF.

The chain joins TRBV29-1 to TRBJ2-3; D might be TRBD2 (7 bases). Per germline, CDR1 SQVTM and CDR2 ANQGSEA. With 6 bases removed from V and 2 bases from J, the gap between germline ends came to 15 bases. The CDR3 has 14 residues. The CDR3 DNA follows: TGCAGCGTAAGAGGGGGGGGACACACAGATACGCAGTATTTT. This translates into CSVRGGGHTDTQYF.

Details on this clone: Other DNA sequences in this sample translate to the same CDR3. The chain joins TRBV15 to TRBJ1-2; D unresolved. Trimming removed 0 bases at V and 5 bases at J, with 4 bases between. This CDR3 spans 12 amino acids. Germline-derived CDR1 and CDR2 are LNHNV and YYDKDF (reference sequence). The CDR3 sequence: CATSRDLYGYTF. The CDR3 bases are TGTGCCACCAGCAGAGACCTATATGGCTACACCTTC.

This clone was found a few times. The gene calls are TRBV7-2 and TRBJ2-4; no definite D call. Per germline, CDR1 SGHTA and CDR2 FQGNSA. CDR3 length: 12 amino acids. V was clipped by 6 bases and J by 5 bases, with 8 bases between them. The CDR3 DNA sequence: TGTGCCAGCAGTCAGAACCAAAACATTCAGTACTTC. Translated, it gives CASSQNQNIQYF.

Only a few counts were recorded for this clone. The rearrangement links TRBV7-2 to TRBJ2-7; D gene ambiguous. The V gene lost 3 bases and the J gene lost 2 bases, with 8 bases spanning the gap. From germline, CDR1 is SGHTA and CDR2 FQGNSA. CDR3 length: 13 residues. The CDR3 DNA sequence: TGTGCCAGCAGCTTCCCAGGAACCTACGAGCAGTACTTC. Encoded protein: CASSFPGTYEQYF.

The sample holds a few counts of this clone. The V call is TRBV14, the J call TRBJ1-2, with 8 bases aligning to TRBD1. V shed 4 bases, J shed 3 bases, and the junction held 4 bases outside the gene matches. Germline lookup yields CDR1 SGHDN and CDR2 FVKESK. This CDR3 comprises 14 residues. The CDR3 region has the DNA TGTGCCAGCAGCCGACAGGGGAGGGACTATGGCTACACCTTC. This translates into CASSRQGRDYGYTF.

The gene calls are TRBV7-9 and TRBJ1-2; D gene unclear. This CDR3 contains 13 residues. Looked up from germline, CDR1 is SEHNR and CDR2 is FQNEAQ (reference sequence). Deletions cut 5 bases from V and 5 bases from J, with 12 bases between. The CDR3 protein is CASSAAQVYGYTF. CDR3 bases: TGTGCCAGCAGCGCGGCCCAGGTATATGGCTACACCTTC. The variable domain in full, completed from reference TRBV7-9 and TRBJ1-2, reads DTGVSQNPRHKITKRGQNVTFRCDPISEHNRLYWYRQTLGQGPEFLTYFQNEAQLEKSRLLSDRFSAERPKGSFSTLEIQRTEQGDSAMYLCASSAAQVYGYTFGSGTRLTVV.

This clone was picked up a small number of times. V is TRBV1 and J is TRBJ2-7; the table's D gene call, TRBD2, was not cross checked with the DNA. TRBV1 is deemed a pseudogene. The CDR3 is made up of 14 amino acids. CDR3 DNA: TGCACCAGCAGCCATCAACGGGAGGGGAACGAGCAGTACTTC. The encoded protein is CTSSHQREGNEQYF.

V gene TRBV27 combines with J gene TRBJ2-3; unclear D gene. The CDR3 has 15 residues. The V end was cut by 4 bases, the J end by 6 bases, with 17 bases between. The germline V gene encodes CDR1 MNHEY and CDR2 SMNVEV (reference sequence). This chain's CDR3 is CASSSTERFRDTQYF. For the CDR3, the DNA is TGTGCCAGCAGTTCGACTGAAAGATTCAGGGATACGCAGTATTTT.

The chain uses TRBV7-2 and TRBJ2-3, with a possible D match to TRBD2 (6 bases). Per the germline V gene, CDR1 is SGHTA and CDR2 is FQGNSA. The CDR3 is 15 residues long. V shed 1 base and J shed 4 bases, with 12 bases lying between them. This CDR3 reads CASSLGGTVPDTQYF. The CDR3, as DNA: TGTGCCAGCAGCTTAGGCGGGACGGTTCCAGATACGCAGTATTTT.

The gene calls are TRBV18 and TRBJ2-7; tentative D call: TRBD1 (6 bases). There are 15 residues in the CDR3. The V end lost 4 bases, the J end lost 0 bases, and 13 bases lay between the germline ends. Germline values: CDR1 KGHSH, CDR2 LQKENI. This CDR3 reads CASSQQGHSSYEQYF. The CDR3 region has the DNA TGTGCCAGCTCACAACAGGGTCATAGCTCCTACGAGCAGTACTTC.

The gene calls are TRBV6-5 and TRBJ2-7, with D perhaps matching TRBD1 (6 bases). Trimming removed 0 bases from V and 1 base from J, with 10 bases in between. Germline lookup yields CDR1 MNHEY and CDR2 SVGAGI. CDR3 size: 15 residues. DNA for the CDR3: TGTGCCAGCAGTTACTCAGGAGGACAGTCCTACGAGCAGTACTTC. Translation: CASSYSGGQSYEQYF.

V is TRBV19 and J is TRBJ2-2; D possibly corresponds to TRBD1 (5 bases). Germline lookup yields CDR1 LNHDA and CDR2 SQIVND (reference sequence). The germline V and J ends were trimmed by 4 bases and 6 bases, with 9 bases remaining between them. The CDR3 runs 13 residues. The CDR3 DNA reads TGTGCCAGTAGTACACTCAGGGCCGGGGAGCTGTTTTTT. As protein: CASSTLRAGELFF.

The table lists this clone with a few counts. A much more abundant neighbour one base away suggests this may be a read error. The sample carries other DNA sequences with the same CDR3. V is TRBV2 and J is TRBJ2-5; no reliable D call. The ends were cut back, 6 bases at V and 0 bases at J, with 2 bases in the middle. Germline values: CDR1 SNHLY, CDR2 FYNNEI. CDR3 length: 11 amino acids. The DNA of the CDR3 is TGTGCCAGCAGCTACCAAGAGACCCAGTACTTC. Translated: CASSYQETQYF. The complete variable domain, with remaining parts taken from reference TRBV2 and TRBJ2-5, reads EPEVTQTPSHQVTQMGQEVILRCVPISNHLYFYWYRQILGQKVEFLVSFYNNEISEKSEIFDDQFSVERPDGSNFTLKIRSTKLEDSAMYFCASSYQETQYFGPGTRLLVL.

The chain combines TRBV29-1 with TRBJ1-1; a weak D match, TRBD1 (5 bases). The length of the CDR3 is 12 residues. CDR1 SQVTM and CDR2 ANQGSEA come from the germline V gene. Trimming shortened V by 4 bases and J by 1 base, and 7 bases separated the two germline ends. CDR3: CSVAGKNTEAFF. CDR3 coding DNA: TGCAGCGTTGCAGGGAAGAACACTGAAGCTTTCTTT.

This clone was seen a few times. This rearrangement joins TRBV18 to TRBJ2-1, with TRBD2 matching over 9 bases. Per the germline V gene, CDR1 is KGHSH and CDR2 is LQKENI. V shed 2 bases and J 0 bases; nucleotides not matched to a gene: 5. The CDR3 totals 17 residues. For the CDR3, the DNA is TGTGCCAGCTCACCAAGAAGCGGGAGGCCCTCCTACAATGAGCAGTTCTTC. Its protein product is CASSPRSGRPSYNEQFF.

CDR3 loop: CASSLGQGMYNSPLHF. The CDR3 nucleotides are TGTGCCAGCAGCTTGGGACAGGGGATGTATAATTCACCCCTCCACTTT. The chain joins TRBV7-8 to TRBJ1-6; 10 nucleotides line up with TRBD1. The germline gives CDR1 SGHVS, CDR2 FQNEAQ. CDR3 length equals 16 residues. J gave up 4 bases and V 3 bases, and 3 bases lay outside the gene matches.

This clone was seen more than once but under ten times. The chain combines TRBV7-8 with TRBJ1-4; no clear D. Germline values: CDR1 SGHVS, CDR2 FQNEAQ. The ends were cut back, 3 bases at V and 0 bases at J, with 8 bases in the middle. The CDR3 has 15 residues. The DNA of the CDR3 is TGTGCCAGCAGCTTTATAGGTGCAACTAATGAAAAACTGTTTTTT. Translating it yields CASSFIGATNEKLFF.

The CDR3 is CASSPEAVLHQPQHF. The CDR3 DNA reads TGTGCCAGCAGCCCAGAGGCGGTTTTGCATCAGCCCCAGCATTTT. This rearrangement joins TRBV7-9 to TRBJ1-5; D is undetermined. Trimming took 5 bases from V and 5 from J, leaving 16 bases between them. The CDR3 is 15 residues long. Per the germline V gene, CDR1 is SEHNR and CDR2 is FQNEAQ (reference sequence).

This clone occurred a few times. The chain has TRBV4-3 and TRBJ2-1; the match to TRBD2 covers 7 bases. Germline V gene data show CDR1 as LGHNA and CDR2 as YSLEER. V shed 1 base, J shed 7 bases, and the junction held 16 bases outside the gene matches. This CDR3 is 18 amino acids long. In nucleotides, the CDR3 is TGCGCCAGCAGCCAAGGAAGAAAATGGCGGGAGAGGGAAAATGAGCAGTTCTTC. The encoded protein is CASSQGRKWRERENEQFF.

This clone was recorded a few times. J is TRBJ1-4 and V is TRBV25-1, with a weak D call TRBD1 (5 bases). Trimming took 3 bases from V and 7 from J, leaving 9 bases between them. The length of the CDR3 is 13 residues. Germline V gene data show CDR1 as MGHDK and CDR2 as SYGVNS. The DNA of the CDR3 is TGTGCCAGCAGTGACAGGGTTGGTGAAAAACTGTTTTTT. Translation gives CASSDRVGEKLFF.

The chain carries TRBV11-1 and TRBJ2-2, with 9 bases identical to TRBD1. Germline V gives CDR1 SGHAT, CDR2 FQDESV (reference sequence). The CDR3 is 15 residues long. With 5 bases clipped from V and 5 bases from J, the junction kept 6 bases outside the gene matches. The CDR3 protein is CASSQGQGWTGELFF. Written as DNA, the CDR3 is TGTGCCAGCAGCCAAGGACAGGGGTGGACCGGGGAGCTGTTTTTT.

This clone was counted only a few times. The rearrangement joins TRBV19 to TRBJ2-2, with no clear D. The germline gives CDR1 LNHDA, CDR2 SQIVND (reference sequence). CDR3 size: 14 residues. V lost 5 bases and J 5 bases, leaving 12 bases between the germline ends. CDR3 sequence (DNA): TGTGCCAGTAGTTGGTTTGTTAGTACCGGGGAGCTGTTTTTT. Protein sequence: CASSWFVSTGELFF.

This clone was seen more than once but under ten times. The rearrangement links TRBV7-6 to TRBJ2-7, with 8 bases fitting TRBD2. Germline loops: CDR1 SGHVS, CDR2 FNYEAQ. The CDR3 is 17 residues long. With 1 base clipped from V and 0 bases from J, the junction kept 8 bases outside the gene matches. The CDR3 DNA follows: TGTGCCAGCAGCTTAGGCCCAGCGGGGGTACACTCCTACGAGCAGTACTTC. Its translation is CASSLGPAGVHSYEQYF. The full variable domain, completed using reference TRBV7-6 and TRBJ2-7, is GAGVSQSPRYKVTKRGQDVALRCDPISGHVSLYWYRQALGQGPEFLTYFNYEAQQDKSGLPNDRFSAERPEGSISTLTIQRTEQRDSAMYRCASSLGPAGVHSYEQYFGPGTRLTVT.